This T cell receptor beta chain was documented in a study of blood T cell repertoires in COVID-19. Across the whole study: Italy, Spain and the United States were the sources of the convalescent and acute COVID-19 samples. The analysed material was cDNA or gDNA that came from T cells, B-cell-depleted T cells, or PBMCs.

Authors' data handling: Amplified reference gene primers provided the basis for estimating nucleated cell counts. Some clones are missing from TCRdb's copy, which holds only in-frame ones; the method was immunoSEQ multiplex PCR. The DNA was the basis for D and trimming; V, J and clone size are from that table. Counted here are 35,000 to 45,000 clones, about four fifths occurring once; the ten biggest clones make up around 25%. A remark on this clone: Germline is not matched at one junction end, which may reflect a read error.

This CDR3 has 14 amino acids. The germline CDR1 and CDR2 sequences are SGHVS and FQNEAQ. The sequence came from a man aged 70-80 years with acute or convalescent COVID-19. This chain uses TRBV7-8 with TRBJ2-3, with 7 nucleotides matching TRBD2. The source material was peripheral blood. The DNA for the CDR3 is TGTGCCAGCAGCTTAGACCTATCCGGGACTATTGCCGATTTT. Translated, it gives CASSLDLSGTIADF.